The entry below gives a single TCR beta chain sequence along with its context. This sample is drawn from a study of regulatory T cells in long-lasting Graves disease. Time point defined: newly diagnosed GD, antithyroid drugs for less than 3 months. The TCR library used RNA extracted from PBMCs. The CDR3 loop spans 15 amino acids. V lost 0 bases to trimming and J lost 6 bases, with 10 bases between them. Germline values: CDR1 SGDLS, CDR2 YYNGEE. The authors built TCR beta libraries using iRepertoire HTBI primers and Arm-PCR of CDR3 regions. TCRdb passed the multiplex PCR reads through MiXCR, listing each CDR3 protein once. This sample has 560,000 or so distinct CDR3 sequences, with more than 15% found just once. This sample was also put to use in a study of T cells in Graves' hyperthyroidism and ophthalmopathy. That source adds: The study used the HTBI primer set for a first-round RT-PCR of the TCR CDR3.

This specimen was peripheral blood mononuclear cells (PBMCs), taken at new diagnosis, from a patient treated with antithyroid drugs. The clonotype originates from a man younger than 35 with Graves disease. The chain links TRBV9 to TRBJ1-6; tentative D call: TRBD1 (5 bases). In DNA, the CDR3 is TGTGCCAGCAGCGTAGAGGGGTTAGGTAATTCACCCCTCCACTTT. Protein product: CASSVEGLGNSPLHF.